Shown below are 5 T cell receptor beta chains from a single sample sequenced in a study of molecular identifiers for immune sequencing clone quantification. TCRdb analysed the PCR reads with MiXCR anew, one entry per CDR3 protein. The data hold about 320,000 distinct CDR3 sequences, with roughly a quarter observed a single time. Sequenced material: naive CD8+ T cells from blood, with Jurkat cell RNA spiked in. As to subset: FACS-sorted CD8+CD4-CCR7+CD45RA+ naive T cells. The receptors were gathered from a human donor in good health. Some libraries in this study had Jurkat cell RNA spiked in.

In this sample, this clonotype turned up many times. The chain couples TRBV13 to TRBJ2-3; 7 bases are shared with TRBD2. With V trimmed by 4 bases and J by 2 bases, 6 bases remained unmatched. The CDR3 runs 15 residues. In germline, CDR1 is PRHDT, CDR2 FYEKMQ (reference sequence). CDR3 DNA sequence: TGTGCCAGCAGCTCTTCCGGGACTACCACAGATACGCAGTATTTT. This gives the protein CASSSSGTTTDTQYF. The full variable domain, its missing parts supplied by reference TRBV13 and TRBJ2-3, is AAGVIQSPRHLIKEKRETATLKCYPIPRHDTVYWYQQGPGQDPQFLISFYEKMQSDKGSIPDRFSAQQFSDYHSELNMSSLELGDSALYFCASSSSGTTTDTQYFGPGTRLTVL.

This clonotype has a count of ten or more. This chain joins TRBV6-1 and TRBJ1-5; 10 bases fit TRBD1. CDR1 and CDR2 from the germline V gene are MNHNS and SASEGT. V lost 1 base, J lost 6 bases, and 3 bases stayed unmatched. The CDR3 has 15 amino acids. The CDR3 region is CASSEGTGGFQPQHF. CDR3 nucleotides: TGTGCCAGCAGTGAAGGGACAGGGGGTTTTCAGCCCCAGCATTTT.

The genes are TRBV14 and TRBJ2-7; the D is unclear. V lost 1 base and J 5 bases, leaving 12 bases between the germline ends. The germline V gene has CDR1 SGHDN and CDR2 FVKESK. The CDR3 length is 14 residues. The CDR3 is CASSQALASHEQYF. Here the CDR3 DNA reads TGTGCCAGCAGCCAAGCATTAGCCAGCCACGAGCAGTACTTC.

CDR3 sequence: CASSEQRQIEAFF. CDR3 coding DNA: TGTGCCAGCAGCGAGCAACGACAAATTGAAGCTTTCTTT. J is TRBJ1-1 and V is TRBV3-1; D not resolved. Deletions cut 5 bases from V and 7 bases from J, with 14 bases between. CDR1 and CDR2 (germline): LGHDT, YNNKEL (reference sequence). CDR3 length equals 13 residues.

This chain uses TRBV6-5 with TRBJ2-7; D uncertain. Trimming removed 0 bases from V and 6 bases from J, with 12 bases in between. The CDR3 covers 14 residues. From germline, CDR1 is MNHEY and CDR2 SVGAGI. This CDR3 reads CASSYSTFIGEQYF. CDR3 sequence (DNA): TGTGCCAGCAGTTACTCGACGTTTATCGGCGAGCAGTACTTC.